This T cell receptor (beta chain) originates from a study of vaccination and CD4 T cells after COVID-19. At the level of the study: Overlapping peptides covering the spike proteins of SARS-CoV-2, HCoV-NL63, HCoV-OC43 and HCoV-229E were added to stimulate cells.

General study findings and limits: Counts of SARS-CoV-2-reactive clonotypes had a median that went from approximately 21 to 40, a nonsignificant change.

The sample's treatment: approximately 9-day PBMC culture with coronavirus spike peptide pools or control peptides (ViraFEST assay). Germline CDR1 and CDR2: LNHNV and YYDKDF (reference sequence). Trimming at V came to 8 bases and at J to 1 base, leaving 6 bases not matched to a gene. The CDR3 has 14 residues. As concerns this clonotype: Its antigen is unknown.

The Oncomine TCR Beta short-read assay was applied to DNA of cultured CD4+ T cells. In TCRdb, the PCR reads were re-called with MiXCR into one record per CDR3 protein. The data show under 25,000 distinct CDR3 sequences, 35% to 55% seen once. The TCR comes from a human donor who had recovered from COVID-19. The chain employs TRBV15 and TRBJ2-3; 7 bases match TRBD1. Sequenced material: CD4+ T cells from blood, cultured in vitro. CDR3 in amino acids: CATQQGYRTDTQYF. CDR3 nucleotide sequence: TGTGCCACCCAACAGGGGTATCGCACAGATACGCAGTATTTT.